These 16 T cell receptor beta chains came from one sample sequenced in a study of T cell responses to AZD1222 COVID-19 vaccine. Sequencing used immunoSEQ multiplex PCR; TCRdb keeps in-frame clones, though not all of them. Of about 140,000 clones in the sample, 80% to 95% are singletons; the top ten hold roughly 6.2%. Sequencing used peripheral blood, obtained 28 days after the second AZD1222 dose. The receptors derive from an adult who received the AZD1222 COVID-19 vaccine.

This clone was counted between two and nine times. Other DNA variants within this sample encode the same CDR3. This chain connects TRBV10-1 to TRBJ1-4; 11 bases agree with TRBD1. Germline CDR1 and CDR2: WNHNN and SYGVQD (reference sequence). The V and J ends lost 2 bases and 8 bases, in that order; junction bases with no gene match: 1. The length of the CDR3 is 14 residues. As DNA, the CDR3 is TGCGCCAGCAGTGAGGGGACAGGGGGAGAAAAACTGTTTTTT. Translation: CASSEGTGGEKLFF.

The V and J genes are TRBV5-4 and TRBJ1-2, with 9 bases matching TRBD1. The CDR3 is 17 residues long. With V trimmed by 4 bases and J by 1 base, 11 bases remained unmatched. The germline CDR1 and CDR2 sequences are SGHNT and YYREEE (reference sequence). In DNA form, the CDR3 reads TGTGCCAGCAGCGCGGGACAGGGAATGGGGGTTAACTATGGCTACACCTTC. Translated, it gives CASSAGQGMGVNYGYTF.

The chain joins TRBV6-5 to TRBJ2-2; 10 bases match TRBD1. This CDR3 has 15 residues. Looked up from germline, CDR1 is MNHEY and CDR2 is SVGAGI. Trimming cost V 4 bases and J 6 bases; bases outside gene matches: 5. The CDR3 loop is CASSLDRGQAGELFF. The CDR3 DNA follows: TGTGCCAGCAGTTTAGACAGGGGGCAGGCCGGGGAGCTGTTTTTT.

The gene calls are TRBV28 and TRBJ1-2; no firm D call. This CDR3 comprises 14 residues. Trimming took off 6 bases at V and 2 bases at J, with 13 bases between the two ends. CDR1 is MDHEN and CDR2 is SYDVKM in the germline V gene. The CDR3 coding sequence is TGTGCCAGCAGAAAAGTGGAAGTGAACTATGGCTACACCTTC. It yields the protein CASRKVEVNYGYTF.

This clone has a handful of counts. The rearrangement joins TRBV3-1 (or the pseudogene TRBV3-2) to TRBJ2-5; TRBD1 matches at 7 bases. V was clipped by 1 base and J by 6 bases; unmatched bases: 5. Looked up from germline, CDR1 is LGHDT and CDR2 is YNNKEL (reference sequence). The CDR3 loop spans 14 amino acids. CDR3 nucleotide sequence: TGTGCCAGCAGCCAAGTCGCAGGGGGTAAGACCCAGTACTTC. Translating it yields CASSQVAGGKTQYF.

V is TRBV5-6 and J is TRBJ1-3; D is unresolved. This CDR3 is built from 15 residues. V was pared by 0 bases and J by 3 bases, with 10 bases between. The germline V gene has CDR1 SGHDT and CDR2 YYEEEE. This chain's CDR3 is CASSLEAGFGNTIYF. Here the CDR3 DNA reads TGTGCCAGCAGCTTGGAAGCAGGATTTGGAAACACCATATATTTT.

Points on this clone: A read error may produce the germline difference seen at one junction end. The CDR3 nucleotides read TGTGCCAGCAGCCTGACTCTTGACCGTCCTCTTTATTTT. Translated: CASSLTLDRPLYF. The gene calls are TRBV6-5 and TRBJ1-5; D gene uncertain. The CDR3 totals 13 residues. Germline V gives CDR1 MNHEY, CDR2 SVGAGI.

CDR3 residues: CASSVGAGIGYGYTF. CDR3 DNA: TGTGCCAGCAGCGTAGGGGCAGGGATAGGTTATGGCTACACCTTC. The chain couples TRBV9 to TRBJ1-2, with D perhaps matching TRBD1 (5 bases). Germline CDR1 reads SGDLS; CDR2 reads YYNGEE. The CDR3 totals 15 residues. Trimming left V 0 bases short and J 5 bases short, with 14 bases between.

The chain carries TRBV5-8 and TRBJ1-1; a weak D match, TRBD1 (6 bases). Per germline, CDR1 SGHTS and CDR2 YDEGEE. V lost 4 bases to trimming and J lost 8 bases, with 18 bases between them. The CDR3 is made up of 14 amino acids. In DNA form, the CDR3 reads TGTGCCAGCAGCGACCGAACAGGGTCGCGGGAAGCTTTCTTT. Translating gives CASSDRTGSREAFF.

The chain uses TRBV6-5 and TRBJ1-2; 7 bases line up with TRBD1. The germline CDR1 and CDR2 sequences are MNHEY and SVGAGI. The CDR3 sequence is 14 residues long. V shed 7 bases and J 8 bases; nucleotides not matched to a gene: 13. Here the CDR3 DNA reads TGTGCCAGCACCCGAGACAGGGCAAGAGAAGGCTACACCTTC. Translated, it gives CASTRDRAREGYTF.

This chain joins TRBV5-1 and TRBJ1-6; D uncertain. The germline CDR1 and CDR2 sequences are SGHRS and YFSETQ. The length of the CDR3 is 16 residues. V lost 6 bases and J 3 bases, leaving 16 bases between the germline ends. The DNA of the CDR3 is TGCGCCAGCATAGAAAGGCCGGGCAGCTATAATTCACCCCTCCACTTT. Its translation is CASIERPGSYNSPLHF.

The genes are TRBV6-6 and TRBJ1-1; D not resolved. The germline V gene has CDR1 MNHNY and CDR2 SVGAGI (reference sequence). Trimming took 2 bases from V and 1 from J, leaving 11 bases between them. This CDR3 comprises 15 residues. CDR3 coding DNA: TGTGCCAGCAGTTACCCCGACCGGGGGAACACTGAAGCTTTCTTT. Protein sequence: CASSYPDRGNTEAFF.

The chain links TRBV5-1 to TRBJ2-1, with 8 bases matching TRBD1. In germline, CDR1 is SGHRS, CDR2 YFSETQ. The CDR3 has 16 residues. Losses at the gene ends were 1 base for V and 10 bases for J; bases not matched to a gene: 13. The CDR3 DNA sequence: TGCGCCAGCAGCTTGTTGGGGTCCACAGGGGGTGAAGAGCAGTTCTTC. It specifies CASSLLGSTGGEEQFF.

The V gene is TRBV19, the J gene TRBJ1-5; D perhaps matches TRBD1 (6 bases). This CDR3 is 14 amino acids long. Deletions cut 6 bases from V and 3 bases from J, with 12 bases between. The V gene's germline CDR1 is LNHDA and CDR2 SQIVND (reference sequence). Written as DNA, the CDR3 is TGTGCCAGTAGGGGTGACAGGAACAATCAGCCCCAGCATTTT. Translation: CASRGDRNNQPQHF.

This chain links TRBV7-6 with TRBJ2-6; D gene uncertain. This CDR3 is built from 15 residues. Germline V lookup: CDR1 SGHVS, CDR2 FNYEAQ. The germline V and J ends were trimmed by 8 bases and 1 base, with 12 bases remaining between them. The CDR3 here is CASSRGASGANVLTF. CDR3 DNA: TGTGCCAGCTCCCGCGGCGCTTCTGGGGCCAACGTCCTGACTTTC.

This clone was observed a single time. The rearrangement links TRBV7-2 to TRBJ2-2; 7 bases align to TRBD2. CDR1 is SGHTA and CDR2 is FQGNSA in the germline V gene. The V gene end was trimmed by 5 bases and the J gene end by 4 bases; junction bases not matched to a gene: 10. The CDR3 covers 16 residues. Written as DNA, the CDR3 is TGTGCCAGCAGCCCCCCTGGGGGGGGAGGCACCGGGGAGCTGTTTTTT. This translates into CASSPPGGGGTGELFF.